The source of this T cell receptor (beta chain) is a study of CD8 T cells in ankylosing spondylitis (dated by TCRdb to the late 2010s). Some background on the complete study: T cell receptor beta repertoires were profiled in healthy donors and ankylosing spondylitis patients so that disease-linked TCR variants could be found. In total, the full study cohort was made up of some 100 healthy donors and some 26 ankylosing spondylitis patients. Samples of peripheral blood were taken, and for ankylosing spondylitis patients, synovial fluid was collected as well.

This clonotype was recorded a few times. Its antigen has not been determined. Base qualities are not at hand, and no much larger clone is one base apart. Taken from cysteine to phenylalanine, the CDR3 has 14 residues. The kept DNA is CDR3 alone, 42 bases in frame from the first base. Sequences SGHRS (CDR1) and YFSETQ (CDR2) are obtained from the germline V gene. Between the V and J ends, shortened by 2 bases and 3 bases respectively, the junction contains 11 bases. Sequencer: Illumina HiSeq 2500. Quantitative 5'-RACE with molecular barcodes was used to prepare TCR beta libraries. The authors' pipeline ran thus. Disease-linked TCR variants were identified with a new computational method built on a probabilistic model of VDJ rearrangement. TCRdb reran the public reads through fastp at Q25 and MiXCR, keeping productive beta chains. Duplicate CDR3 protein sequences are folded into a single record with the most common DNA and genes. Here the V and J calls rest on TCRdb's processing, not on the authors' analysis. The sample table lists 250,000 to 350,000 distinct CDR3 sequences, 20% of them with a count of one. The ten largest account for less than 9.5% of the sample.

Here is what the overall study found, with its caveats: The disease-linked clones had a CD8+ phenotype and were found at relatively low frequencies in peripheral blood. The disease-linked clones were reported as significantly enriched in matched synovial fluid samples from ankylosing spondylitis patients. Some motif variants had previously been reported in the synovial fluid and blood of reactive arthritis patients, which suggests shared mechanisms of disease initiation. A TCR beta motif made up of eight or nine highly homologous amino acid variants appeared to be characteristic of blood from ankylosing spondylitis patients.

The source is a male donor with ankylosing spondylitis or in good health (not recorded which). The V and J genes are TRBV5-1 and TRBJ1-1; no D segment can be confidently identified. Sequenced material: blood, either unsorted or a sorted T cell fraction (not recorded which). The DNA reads TGCGCCAGCAGCTTCTCGGTCGGGGACACTGAAGCTTTCTTT. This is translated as CASSFSVGDTEAFF. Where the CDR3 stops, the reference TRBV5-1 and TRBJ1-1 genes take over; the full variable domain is KAGVTQTPRYLIKTRGQQVTLSCSPISGHRSVSWYQQTPGQGLQFLFEYFSETQRNKGNFPGRFSGRQFSNSRSEMNVSTLELGDSALYLCASSFSVGDTEAFFGQGTRLTVV.